This T cell receptor (beta chain) was obtained from a study of blood T cell repertoires in COVID-19. About the research overall: Specimens from acute and convalescent COVID-19 originated in the United States, Italy and Spain. The analysed material was cDNA or gDNA that came from T cells, B-cell-depleted T cells, or PBMCs.

Original analysis: Amplifying reference gene primers gave estimates of nucleated cell counts. The repertoire was sequenced with immunoSEQ multiplex PCR; TCRdb's copy has only in-frame clones and lacks some. Clonal size and the V and J genes are those of that table, whereas D and trimming came from the DNA. The data contain 350,000 to 450,000 clones, 85% of them singletons. Sequencing input: peripheral blood. The TCR comes from a woman aged 18-29 years with acute or convalescent COVID-19.

The DNA of the CDR3 is TGTGCCAGCAGCGACAGGGCTGAAAAACTGTTTTTT. Its translation: CASSDRAEKLFF. This chain joins TRBV28 and TRBJ1-4, with 7 positions matching TRBD1. The CDR3 is made up of 12 amino acids. CDR1 is MDHEN and CDR2 is SYDVKM in the germline V gene. V lost 6 bases, J lost 7 bases, and 2 bases stayed unmatched.